The 27 T cell receptor beta chains in this list originate from one sample, sequenced in a study of T cell repertoires in cytomegalovirus infection. Each CDR3 protein is one row after TCRdb ran MiXCR on the reads. The sample records 250,000 to 300,000 distinct CDR3 sequences, roughly 13% being singletons. The sequenced material came from PBMCs. These receptors were taken from a human donor in good health (CMV status not recorded). Some clones in this sample may be carry-over from other donors' samples.

This clonotype was detected many times. This sequence joins TRBV10-3 and TRBJ2-3; 9 bases line up with TRBD2. Trimming took 4 bases from V and 0 from J; bases not matched to a gene: 5. Germline V CDR1 and CDR2: ENHRY, SYGVKD. The CDR3 has 16 residues. The CDR3 nucleotides are TGTGCCATCAGTGTCTTAGCGGGGGCTAGCACAGATACGCAGTATTTT. It translates to CAISVLAGASTDTQYF.

The J gene is TRBJ2-6, the V gene TRBV7-2; D is undetermined. V lost 3 bases to trimming and J lost 3 bases, with 0 bases between them. This CDR3 is 12 amino acids long. Germline lookup yields CDR1 SGHTA and CDR2 FQGNSA. The CDR3 region has the DNA TGTGCCAGCAGCTTTGGGGCCAACGTCCTGACTTTC. It codes for CASSFGANVLTF.

This clonotype was counted ten times or more. CDR3 coding DNA: TGTGCCAGCAGTTTAGAACAGGGCTATAATTCACCCCTCCACTTT. The encoded protein is CASSLEQGYNSPLHF. The chain employs TRBV12-3 or TRBV12-4 and TRBJ1-6, with a tentative D call TRBD1 (6 bases). The V end lost 1 base, the J end lost 3 bases, and 7 bases lay between the germline ends. CDR3 length: 15 amino acids.

This clonotype was detected ten times or more. This rearrangement joins TRBV28 to TRBJ1-5; weak D call: TRBD1 (6 bases). The germline CDR1 and CDR2 sequences are MDHEN and SYDVKM. The CDR3 totals 15 residues. V was clipped by 2 bases and J by 4 bases, with 12 bases between them. CDR3 nucleotides: TGTGCCAGCAGTTTACTGGACAGAGGGAATCAGCCCCAGCATTTT. It encodes CASSLLDRGNQPQHF.

J is TRBJ2-7 and V is TRBV19; 8 bases match TRBD1. Germline loops: CDR1 LNHDA, CDR2 SQIVND (reference sequence). The CDR3 totals 15 residues. V trimming: 1 base; J trimming: 2 bases; junction bases outside the gene matches: 4. The CDR3 coding sequence is TGTGCCAGTAGTATAGGCAGGACAGGGACCTACGAGCAGTACTTC. It translates to CASSIGRTGTYEQYF.

At least ten counts were recorded for this clonotype. The rearrangement joins TRBV7-2 to TRBJ2-7; 14 nucleotides agree with TRBD2. Trimming took 0 bases from V and 2 from J; bases not matched to a gene: 9. Germline V gene data show CDR1 as SGHTA and CDR2 as FQGNSA. The length of the CDR3 is 19 residues. The CDR3 region has the DNA TGTGCCAGCAGCTTAGCGTCGGGACTAGCGGGGGAGGAGACCTACGAGCAGTACTTC. Translation: CASSLASGLAGEETYEQYF. Full variable domain (outside the CDR3, taken from reference TRBV7-2 and TRBJ2-7): GAGVSQSPSNKVTEKGKDVELRCDPISGHTALYWYRQSLGQGLEFLIYFQGNSAPDKSGLPSDRFSAERTGGSVSTLTIQRTQQEDSAVYLCASSLASGLAGEETYEQYFGPGTRLTVT.

The V call is TRBV28, the J call TRBJ2-3; D is ambiguous. V dropped 7 bases and J dropped 2 bases, with 16 bases sitting between them. Per germline, CDR1 MDHEN and CDR2 SYDVKM. This CDR3 region has 15 residues. The CDR3 nucleotides read TGTGCCAGCAAAGGTTCCGTCGCAGCCACAGATACGCAGTATTTT. This encodes CASKGSVAATDTQYF.

Regarding this clonotype: A much larger clone lies one base from this, so it may be a read error. The chain is built from TRBV28 and TRBJ1-6, with D possibly matching TRBD1 (5 bases). CDR3 length equals 15 residues. CDR1 is MDHEN, CDR2 SYDVKM, per germline. Trimming pared 6 bases from V and 6 bases from J, leaving 15 bases between. Written as DNA, the CDR3 is TGTGCCAGCAGCCTCCATGGGGGAAGTAATTCACCCCTCCACTTT. Its translation: CASSLHGGSNSPLHF.

This clonotype was seen only a few times. The rearrangement uses TRBV7-3 and TRBJ1-2; possible D gene TRBD1, 5 bases. The germline V gene encodes CDR1 SGHTA and CDR2 FQGTGA. Trimming removed 8 bases from V and 7 bases from J, with 17 bases in between. The CDR3 is 13 residues long. Here the CDR3 DNA reads TGTGCCAGCGGGGCGGGTGGGGCTGGTGGCTACACCTTC. Protein sequence: CASGAGGAGGYTF.

In this sample, this clonotype turned up a few times. This chain connects TRBV5-6 to TRBJ1-1, with D maybe TRBD1 (5 bases). V shed 1 base and J shed 3 bases, with 13 bases lying between them. Germline assignment: CDR1 SGHDT and CDR2 YYEEEE. The CDR3 runs to 15 residues. The CDR3 DNA follows: TGTGCCAGCAGCTTGCCAGGGAGGAAGGACACTGAAGCTTTCTTT. Its translation is CASSLPGRKDTEAFF.

This clonotype was picked up a small number of times. The V and J genes are TRBV18 and TRBJ1-5, with a weak D call TRBD1 (6 bases). This CDR3 is 14 amino acids long. Germline V lookup: CDR1 KGHSH, CDR2 LQKENI. With 3 bases removed from V and 6 bases from J, the gap between germline ends came to 12 bases. This chain's CDR3 is CASSPQGMGQPQHF. The CDR3 nucleotides are TGTGCCAGCTCACCCCAGGGGATGGGTCAGCCCCAGCATTTT. The whole variable domain, filled in from reference TRBV18 and TRBJ1-5, reads NAGVMQNPRHLVRRRGQEARLRCSPMKGHSHVYWYRQLPEEGLKFMVYLQKENIIDESGMPKERFSAEFPKEGPSILRIQQVVRGDSAAYFCASSPQGMGQPQHFGDGTRLSIL.

The chain uses TRBV20-1 and TRBJ1-1; 8 bases align to TRBD1. Germline lookup yields CDR1 DFQATT and CDR2 SNEGSKA (reference sequence). V shed 5 bases, J shed 5 bases, and the junction held 10 bases outside the gene matches. The CDR3 runs to 14 residues. CDR3 in DNA: TGCAGTGCTCGGACAGGGCGCGGGGCGACTGAAGCTTTCTTT. Protein: CSARTGRGATEAFF.

The chain employs TRBV7-3 and TRBJ2-2; 8 bases align to TRBD2. The germline V gene has CDR1 SGHTA and CDR2 FQGTGA. V was clipped by 5 bases and J by 4 bases; unmatched bases: 6. There are 15 residues in the CDR3. In DNA, the CDR3 is TGTGCCAGCAGCCTGAGCGGGGGCTCCACCGGGGAGCTGTTTTTT. Its translation: CASSLSGGSTGELFF.

The chain uses TRBV10-3 and TRBJ2-2; D not resolved. Trimming cost V 8 bases and J 0 bases, with 7 bases left between them. The length of the CDR3 is 13 residues. Per germline, CDR1 ENHRY and CDR2 SYGVKD. In nucleotides, the CDR3 is TGTGCCATCGGGGTTGCGAACACCGGGGAGCTGTTTTTT. It yields the protein CAIGVANTGELFF.

The V gene is TRBV20-1, the J gene TRBJ2-1; a possible D gene is TRBD2 (5 bases). The CDR3 is 13 residues long. V gave up 6 bases and J gave up 1 base, with 10 bases separating them. Germline-derived CDR1 and CDR2 are DFQATT and SNEGSKA (reference sequence). Here the CDR3 reads CSAWTHSYNEQFF. In nucleotides, the CDR3 is TGCAGTGCCTGGACTCATTCCTACAATGAGCAGTTCTTC.

The CDR3 DNA sequence: TGTGCCAGCAGACAACAGCATACGCAGTATTTT. It is translated as CASRQQHTQYF. The chain has TRBV25-1 and TRBJ2-3; D call uncertain. Per the germline V gene, CDR1 is MGHDK and CDR2 is SYGVNS. V was shortened by 6 bases and J by 7 bases, with 8 bases between the two germline ends. The CDR3 is 11 residues long.

This clonotype was picked up many times. The chain employs TRBV7-3 and TRBJ1-1, with D unclear. Germline V gene lookup returns CDR1 SGHTA and CDR2 FQGTGA. The V and J ends lost 8 bases and 2 bases respectively, with 12 bases between them. This CDR3 is 13 amino acids long. This chain's CDR3 is CASSQPLNTEAFF. The CDR3 DNA follows: TGTGCCAGCTCACAGCCTCTAAACACTGAAGCTTTCTTT.

The V call is TRBV5-5, the J call TRBJ2-5; D might be TRBD1 or TRBD2, each matching 5 bases. The germline CDR1 and CDR2 sequences are SGHKS and YYEKEE (reference sequence). The CDR3 covers 15 residues. V was pared by 1 base and J by 4 bases, with 14 bases between. The CDR3 loop is CASSLTGTPGETQYF. The CDR3 DNA follows: TGTGCCAGCAGCTTGACGGGGACCCCTGGAGAGACCCAGTACTTC.

This clonotype was picked up many times. The chain combines TRBV20-1 with TRBJ2-2; 8 bases line up with TRBD1. Germline assignment: CDR1 DFQATT and CDR2 SNEGSKA (reference sequence). After removal of 5 bases from V and 4 bases from J, the junction contained 3 bases not matched to a gene. The CDR3 is 13 residues long. The CDR3 sequence: CSASDRVTGELFF. The CDR3 DNA reads as TGCAGTGCTTCGGACAGGGTCACCGGGGAGCTGTTTTTT.

J is TRBJ1-1 and V is TRBV6-8; D is unresolved. The CDR3 contains 13 residues. V lost 0 bases and J lost 5, with 7 bases in between. Germline V gene sequence: CDR1 MNHGY, CDR2 SAAAGT. CDR3 sequence reads: CASSYSTETEAFF. CDR3 nucleotide sequence: TGTGCCAGCAGTTACTCTACTGAAACTGAAGCTTTCTTT.

At least ten counts were recorded for this clonotype. V is TRBV7-3 and J is TRBJ1-6; D gene ambiguous. The V end lost 1 base, the J end lost 11 bases, and 9 bases lay between the germline ends. Germline V gives CDR1 SGHTA, CDR2 FQGTGA. CDR3 length: 13 amino acids. CDR3 in amino acids: CASSLITLAPLHF. The DNA of the CDR3 is TGTGCCAGCAGCTTAATCACCTTGGCACCCCTCCACTTT.

This clonotype was seen ten or more times. The V and J genes are TRBV2 and TRBJ1-3, with TRBD1 matching 9 bases. The CDR3 has 16 amino acids. Unmatched junction bases numbered 10, after V lost 6 bases and J lost 4 bases. Germline V gene sequence: CDR1 SNHLY, CDR2 FYNNEI. The CDR3 DNA reads TGTGCCAGCAGCCTACTGGGACAGGGAGAGGGAAACACCATATATTTT. This encodes CASSLLGQGEGNTIYF.

This clonotype was observed a few times. CDR3 protein: CASSQSRASLDTGELFF. In DNA form, the CDR3 reads TGTGCCAGCAGTCAGAGCCGGGCCTCTCTGGACACCGGGGAGCTGTTTTTT. The V call is TRBV7-3, the J call TRBJ2-2, with D uncertain. The CDR3 loop spans 17 amino acids. Germline V gene lookup returns CDR1 SGHTA and CDR2 FQGTGA. V lost 6 bases to trimming and J lost 3 bases, with 20 bases between them.

V is TRBV20-1 and J is TRBJ1-2; D remains ambiguous. Germline V CDR1 and CDR2: DFQATT, SNEGSKA (reference sequence). There are 15 residues in the CDR3. Trimming shortened V by 6 bases and J by 8 bases, and 25 bases separated the two germline ends. The CDR3 here is CSAPRTTGINSGYTF. CDR3 coding DNA: TGCAGTGCCCCCCGAACGACGGGGATCAACTCGGGCTACACCTTC.

This clonotype was recorded many times. This chain joins TRBV25-1 and TRBJ1-1; a weak D match, TRBD1 (5 bases). Trimming cost V 4 bases and J 0 bases, with 9 bases left between them. This CDR3 contains 14 residues. Germline loops: CDR1 MGHDK, CDR2 SYGVNS. This CDR3 reads CASSVGPLNTEAFF. In DNA, the CDR3 is TGTGCCAGCAGTGTGGGACCGCTGAACACTGAAGCTTTCTTT.

The V gene is TRBV28, the J gene TRBJ2-1, with D possibly being TRBD1 (5 bases). The CDR3 is 13 residues long. CDR1 is MDHEN and CDR2 is SYDVKM in the germline V gene. Trimming shortened V by 8 bases and J by 0 bases, and 8 bases separated the two germline ends. This CDR3 is CASQGRSYNEQFF. DNA for the CDR3: TGTGCCAGCCAGGGTCGCTCCTACAATGAGCAGTTCTTC.

This clonotype was detected ten times or more. The genes are TRBV20-1 and TRBJ2-4, with D perhaps matching TRBD1 (5 bases). The CDR3 has 15 amino acids. The germline V gene has CDR1 DFQATT and CDR2 SNEGSKA (reference sequence). V lost 6 bases, J lost 0 bases, and 15 bases lay in between. CDR3 sequence reads: CSAPDSLLAKNIQYF. As DNA, the CDR3 is TGCAGTGCACCCGACAGCTTACTAGCCAAAAACATTCAGTACTTC.